Listed here is a single TCR beta chain. Its specificity is not known. The data were taken from a study of tumor-infiltrating lymphocytes in primary liver carcinoma. Study summary: Patients, male and female, were 30 to 69 years old.

Unsorted bulk tissue, about 17-34 mg of it, served as the source for co-extraction of RNA and DNA. A primer matching the constant region was used to make TCR beta cDNA from 450 to 500 ng of total RNA. For TCR beta, libraries were produced by three nested multiplex PCR rounds using slightly modified ARM-PCR. Researchers ran the first two PCR rounds for roughly 11 cycles each with TRBV1-TRBV30 forward primers and a C-beta reverse primer. TCRdb used MiXCR to reprocess the multiplex PCR reads, holding one entry per CDR3 protein. This sample carries approximately 100,000 distinct CDR3 sequences, about 63% of them seen once, and the ten largest clones take 12%. V was shortened by 8 bases and J by 7 bases, with 20 bases between the two germline ends. Germline V lookup: CDR1 MNHEY, CDR2 SVGAGI. The CDR3 has 15 amino acids. Study-wide results and caveats: Blood fell significantly below tumors in its top-250-clone fraction (p = 0.039).

V gene TRBV6-5 combines with J gene TRBJ1-4; D is uncertain. The receptor comes from an older woman with primary liver carcinoma and hepatitis B virus infection. Sample: liver tumor tissue from sampling region 2. Subset defined: tumor region T2, inferior pole. CDR3 region: CASYYSGPRSEKLFF. The CDR3 nucleotides read TGTGCCAGCTATTACTCGGGCCCAAGGAGTGAAAAACTGTTTTTT.